This TCR beta chain was identified in a study of blood T cells in healthy people across ages. Findings and limits, study-wide: TCR beta diversity per million T cells fell roughly linearly with age. As naive T cell percentage varied, TCR beta diversity correlated strongly with it. The study found more naive CD4+ cells and higher diversity in long-lived than aged donors. Any changes in expanded clonotypes were possibly confounded, as donor CMV status remained unknown.

With a J-beta primer mix and a sample-barcoded 5' primer, a second PCR ran about 6 to 11 cycles. TCRdb re-derived calls from the 5' RACE reads in MiXCR, one entry per CDR3 protein. The sample includes about 1.4 million distinct CDR3 sequences, around 55% of them seen just once. The CDR3 is 16 amino acids. Trimming stripped 1 base from V and 6 bases from J, with 16 bases between. Germline CDR1 is SNHLY and CDR2 is FYNNEI. A remark on this clonotype: Its antigen is not known.

Sequencing used blood. V gene TRBV2 combines with J gene TRBJ1-5, with D possibly TRBD1 on 5 matching bases. The TCR sequence derives from a man aged 18 to 30 in good health. CDR3 nucleotides: TGTGCCAGCAGTGAAGAGGCAGGGAGATTGGGTCAGCCCCAGCATTTT. Residues: CASSEEAGRLGQPQHF.